Included here is one T cell receptor beta chain sequence, with context. The target antigen is unknown. The table came from immunoSEQ multiplex PCR; TCRdb's copy has only in-frame clones and leaves some out. The sample comprises about 120,000 clones, approximately 86% of which are singletons, and about 10% rests with the top ten. This specimen belongs to a study of T cell responses to AZD1222 COVID-19 vaccine. General study findings and limits: Only a handful of people who got AZD1222 tested seropositive at baseline. Recipients of two AZD1222 doses showed rising Spike-specific TCR breadth and depth.

The starting material was peripheral blood, obtained on day 0 of AZD1222 vaccination. The TCR was taken from an adult in good health.

CDR3 residues: CASSLTESSYNSPLHF. The CDR3 bases are TGCGCCAGCAGCTTGACCGAGAGCTCCTATAATTCACCCCTCCACTTT. This sequence joins TRBV5-1 and TRBJ1-6; D remains unclear. Looked up from germline, CDR1 is SGHRS and CDR2 is YFSETQ. This CDR3 spans 16 amino acids. Trimming removed 1 base at V and 0 bases at J, with 8 bases between.